The 16 T cell receptor beta chains below all came from one sample that was sequenced in a study of cytomegalovirus exposure and HLA in healthy donors. PCR involved 60 Vbeta and 13 Jbeta primers. This table comes from immunoSEQ multiplex PCR, and its TCRdb copy is limited to in-frame clones, with some not included. This listing includes about 92,000 clones. Sequenced material: PBMCs. The receptors here all came from a man in his fifties in good health and CMV-seropositive.

This chain joins TRBV7-2 and TRBJ2-3; TRBD1 matches 11 bases. The CDR3 length is 14 residues. V shed 5 bases, J shed 6 bases, and the junction held 4 bases outside the gene matches. Germline V gene lookup returns CDR1 SGHTA and CDR2 FQGNSA. CDR3 amino acids: CASSSGQGADTQYF. The CDR3, as DNA: TGTGCCAGCAGCAGTGGACAGGGGGCGGATACGCAGTATTTT.

V is TRBV23-1 and J is TRBJ2-7, with 9 bases aligning to TRBD1. TRBV23-1 is sorted into the ORF group, with uncertain function. Trimming took 0 bases from V and 3 from J; bases not matched to a gene: 18. The CDR3 totals 20 residues. The CDR3: CASSQSKGVTGGRAIYEQYF. CDR3 nucleotide sequence: TGCGCCAGCAGTCAATCGAAGGGAGTCACAGGGGGCCGAGCGATCTACGAGCAGTACTTC.

The genes are TRBV30 and TRBJ2-7; D might be TRBD1 (6 bases). The V end lost 5 bases, the J end lost 5 bases, and 13 bases lay between the germline ends. The CDR3 runs to 12 residues. Germline lookup yields CDR1 GTSNPN and CDR2 SVGIG (reference sequence). CDR3 nucleotides: TGTGCCTGGGCGGTGGGGGCGGACGAGCAGTACGTC. It yields the protein CAWAVGADEQYV.

The chain uses TRBV4-1 and TRBJ1-2; D call uncertain. V lost 1 base, J lost 4 bases, and 13 bases lay in between. The germline V gene encodes CDR1 MGHRA and CDR2 YSYEKL. The CDR3 contains 15 residues. The CDR3 DNA sequence: TGCGCCAGCAGCCAAGCGGCCACAGATCGCTATGGCTACACCTTC. Its protein product is CASSQAATDRYGYTF.

This chain uses TRBV7-2 with TRBJ1-1; D is unclear. Germline CDR1 is SGHTA and CDR2 is FQGNSA. The CDR3 is made up of 14 amino acids. Trimming cost V 5 bases and J 5 bases, with 15 bases left between them. CDR3 loop: CASSPTLRATEAFF. In DNA form, the CDR3 reads TGTGCCAGCAGCCCGACTCTGCGGGCAACTGAAGCTTTCTTT.

V is TRBV4-3 and J is TRBJ2-2, with no clear D. The germline CDR1 and CDR2 sequences are LGHNA and YSLEER. V lost 0 bases, J lost 4 bases, and 9 bases lay in between. The CDR3 covers 15 residues. CDR3 residues: CASSQDWPITGELFF. DNA of the CDR3: TGCGCCAGCAGCCAAGATTGGCCGATCACCGGGGAGCTGTTTTTT.

The genes are TRBV4-3 and TRBJ1-4; the D gene is possibly TRBD1 (6 bases). The CDR3 contains 16 residues. V lost 3 bases, J lost 4 bases, and 15 bases lay in between. Looked up from germline, CDR1 is LGHNA and CDR2 is YSLEER. In DNA form, the CDR3 reads TGCGCCAGCAGCCAGGCTACAGGGCGCATTAATGAAAAACTGTTTTTT. Protein product: CASSQATGRINEKLFF.

The V call is TRBV6-4, the J call TRBJ2-3; 10 bases are shared with TRBD2. Germline CDR1 reads MRHNA; CDR2 reads SNTAGT. After removal of 5 bases from V and 3 bases from J, the junction contained 5 bases not matched to a gene. This CDR3 has 15 amino acids. The CDR3 spells CASSPGTSETDTQYF. The DNA of the CDR3 is TGTGCCAGCAGTCCGGGGACTAGCGAAACAGATACGCAGTATTTT.

The chain uses TRBV18 and TRBJ2-1, with 8 bases that match TRBD2. The CDR3 loop spans 19 amino acids. Looked up from germline, CDR1 is KGHSH and CDR2 is LQKENI. With V trimmed by 1 base and J by 0 bases, 11 bases remained unmatched. The CDR3: CASSPRVQGLAGSYNEQFF. CDR3 nucleotides: TGTGCCAGCTCACCACGTGTTCAGGGGCTAGCGGGCTCCTACAATGAGCAGTTCTTC.

This rearrangement joins TRBV4-1 to TRBJ1-4; 10 nucleotides line up with TRBD1. The V and J ends lost 3 bases and 8 bases, in that order; junction bases with no gene match: 6. Per the germline V gene, CDR1 is MGHRA and CDR2 is YSYEKL. The CDR3 sequence is 15 residues long. Here the CDR3 DNA reads TGCGCCAGCAGCCAGCTCGGGACAGGGGTAGAAAAACTGTTTTTT. As protein: CASSQLGTGVEKLFF.

The chain couples TRBV18 to TRBJ2-7; D uncertain. CDR3 length: 13 residues. V lost 2 bases and J 7 bases, leaving 12 bases between the germline ends. CDR1 and CDR2 from the germline V gene are KGHSH and LQKENI. The CDR3 loop reads CASSPDSSGEQYV. In nucleotides, the CDR3 is TGTGCCAGCTCACCAGACTCGTCTGGAGAGCAGTACGTC.

The rearrangement joins TRBV27 to TRBJ2-1, with 12 bases fitting TRBD2. The CDR3 covers 14 residues. The germline CDR1 and CDR2 sequences are MNHEY and SMNVEV (reference sequence). V trimming: 4 bases; J trimming: 7 bases; junction bases outside the gene matches: 2. The CDR3, as DNA: TGTGCCAGCAGTTCCGGACTAGCGGGAAATGAGCAGTTCTTC. This sequence encodes CASSSGLAGNEQFF.

The chain combines TRBV29-1 with TRBJ2-1; D is possibly TRBD2 (5 bases). The ends were cut back, 2 bases at V and 15 bases at J, with 14 bases in the middle. The CDR3 is 11 residues long. Germline-derived CDR1 and CDR2 are SQVTM and ANQGSEA. The CDR3: CSVERGREWFF. The CDR3 nucleotides read TGCAGCGTTGAACGGGGTCGGGAATGGTTCTTC.

This chain joins TRBV5-6 and TRBJ1-2, with D perhaps matching TRBD1 (5 bases). CDR1 is SGHDT and CDR2 is YYEEEE in the germline V gene. V was trimmed by 4 bases and J by 2 bases, leaving 9 bases between them. This CDR3 comprises 13 residues. DNA for the CDR3: TGTGCCAGCAGCCACGGGGGGAACTATGGCTACACCTTC. The encoded protein is CASSHGGNYGYTF.

This chain joins TRBV19 and TRBJ2-1; TRBD1 might be the D (6 bases). Per germline, CDR1 LNHDA and CDR2 SQIVND (reference sequence). CDR3 size: 13 residues. V was shortened by 9 bases and J by 0 bases, with 9 bases between the two germline ends. The DNA of the CDR3 is TGTGCCAGCAGGGGAGTCTCCTACAATGAGCAGTTCTTC. Its protein is CASRGVSYNEQFF.

The rearrangement links TRBV9 to TRBJ2-5; D is ambiguous. CDR1 SGDLS and CDR2 YYNGEE come from the germline V gene. CDR3 length equals 13 residues. V lost 0 bases and J lost 7, with 10 bases in between. CDR3 DNA sequence: TGTGCCAGCAGCGTAGATAACTCGGGGACCCAGTACTTC. Protein product: CASSVDNSGTQYF.